A single sample gave rise to the 11 T cell receptor beta chains below, sequenced in a study of blood T cell repertoires in COVID-19 (dated by TCRdb to the early 2020s). Libraries came from the immunoSEQ multiplex PCR assay. What TCRdb holds here is the immuneACCESS table cut down to in-frame rearrangements. Part of the clones is not present; checked against another copy, under half of the missing clones reflect an unresolved V gene, and the others are unexplained. For this sample there are 350,000 or so clones; roughly 87% appear just once. Roughly 1% of the sample is taken by the ten largest. Source material: PBMCs or T cells enriched from blood (not recorded which). Receptors were obtained from a woman aged 25 to 39 who had recovered from COVID-19.

The chain couples TRBV11-2 to TRBJ2-5, with TRBD2 matching over 9 bases. V shed 3 bases, J shed 4 bases, and the junction held 6 bases outside the gene matches. Germline CDR1 and CDR2: SGHAT and FQNNGV. CDR3 length: 15 residues. In nucleotides, the CDR3 is TGTGCCAGCAGCTTTCAGGGGCGGGGGGGAGAGACCCAGTACTTC. Protein sequence: CASSFQGRGGETQYF.

The chain links TRBV28 to TRBJ2-2, with 10 bases matching TRBD2. The trim removed 4 bases at V and 6 bases at J, leaving 5 bases unmatched. Germline CDR1 and CDR2: MDHEN and SYDVKM. The CDR3 extends over 15 amino acids. For the CDR3, the DNA is TGTGCCAGCAGTTCCCTAGCGGGGGCCCCCGGGGAGCTGTTTTTT. It codes for CASSSLAGAPGELFF.

The genes are TRBV14 and TRBJ2-7, with TRBD1 matching 9 bases. Germline CDR1 is SGHDN and CDR2 is FVKESK. Losses at the gene ends were 4 bases for V and 2 bases for J; bases not matched to a gene: 3. The CDR3 has 14 amino acids. In DNA, the CDR3 is TGTGCCAGCAGCCCCGGGACAGGGACCTACGAGCAGTACTTC. It codes for CASSPGTGTYEQYF.

V is TRBV30 and J is TRBJ1-4; D call uncertain. V lost 2 bases, J lost 5 bases, and 24 bases lay in between. CDR3 length: 18 amino acids. Germline CDR1 is GTSNPN and CDR2 is SVGIG (reference sequence). The CDR3 bases are TGTGCCTGGAGTCCGGATTGGCAGGCCCTTTCCCCGAATGAAAAACTGTTTTTT. This encodes CAWSPDWQALSPNEKLFF.

This chain connects TRBV7-9 to TRBJ2-5; TRBD1 is a possible D gene (8 bases). The CDR3 has 12 residues. Trimming cost V 2 bases and J 14 bases, with 15 bases left between them. Germline lookup yields CDR1 SEHNR and CDR2 FQNEAQ (reference sequence). The CDR3 here is CASSLSGTGTYF. CDR3 coding DNA: TGTGCCAGCAGCTTAAGCGGGACAGGAACATACTTC.

This chain uses TRBV30 with TRBJ1-2, with D possibly matching TRBD1 (6 bases). CDR1 and CDR2 from the germline V gene are GTSNPN and SVGIG (reference sequence). The CDR3 covers 14 residues. Trimming took off 0 bases at V and 4 bases at J, with 12 bases between the two ends. The CDR3 nucleotides read TGTGCCTGGAGTGTAGGGCAGGGGATCTATGGCTACACCTTC. It specifies CAWSVGQGIYGYTF. Full variable domain (outside the CDR3, taken from reference TRBV30 and TRBJ1-2): SQTIHQWPATLVQPVGSPLSLECTVEGTSNPNLYWYRQAAGRGLQLLFYSVGIGQISSEVPQNLSASRPQDRQFILSSKKLLLSDSGFYLCAWSVGQGIYGYTFGSGTRLTVV.

The J gene is TRBJ2-5, the V gene TRBV5-1; D may be TRBD2 (6 bases). Germline values: CDR1 SGHRS, CDR2 YFSETQ. CDR3 length: 15 amino acids. V lost 0 bases to trimming and J lost 0 bases, with 9 bases between them. The CDR3 DNA follows: TGCGCCAGCAGCTTGGCAGGGAGGTACCAAGAGACCCAGTACTTC. This encodes CASSLAGRYQETQYF.

This chain uses TRBV11-3 with TRBJ2-1; TRBD1 might be the D (6 bases). The germline V and J ends were trimmed by 0 bases and 8 bases, with 20 bases remaining between them. The germline CDR1 and CDR2 sequences are SGHNT and YENEEA. The CDR3 sequence is 17 residues long. CDR3 nucleotides: TGTGCCAGCAGCTTAGACCCGCCAGGGGCGCTGAGTGATGAGCAGTTCTTC. Its translation is CASSLDPPGALSDEQFF.

The V gene is TRBV5-1, the J gene TRBJ2-1; no clear D gene. This CDR3 has 16 residues. Trimming cost V 0 bases and J 0 bases, with 10 bases left between them. Germline V CDR1 and CDR2: SGHRS, YFSETQ. The CDR3 loop reads CASSLGRKTSYNEQFF. Written as DNA, the CDR3 is TGCGCCAGCAGCTTGGGGCGGAAAACCTCCTACAATGAGCAGTTCTTC.

The rearrangement links TRBV5-1 to TRBJ2-1; 9 nucleotides align to TRBD1. The CDR3 is made up of 16 amino acids. In germline, CDR1 is SGHRS, CDR2 YFSETQ. V was pared by 5 bases and J by 2 bases, with 8 bases of the junction left unmatched. CDR3 loop: CASRNPGQGTYNEQFF. In DNA, the CDR3 is TGCGCCAGCAGAAACCCGGGACAGGGCACCTACAATGAGCAGTTCTTC.

This clone was found a few times. The chain carries TRBV18 and TRBJ1-3; no clear D gene. Germline V lookup: CDR1 KGHSH, CDR2 LQKENI. Trimming left V 3 bases short and J 0 bases short, with 12 bases between. This CDR3 spans 16 amino acids. The CDR3: CASSPSRGVSGNTIYF. In nucleotides, the CDR3 is TGTGCCAGCTCACCCTCACGCGGGGTCTCTGGAAACACCATATATTTT.